These 29 T cell receptor beta chains share one sample of origin, sequenced in a study of T cell repertoires in cytomegalovirus infection. TCRdb passed the reads through MiXCR, listing each CDR3 protein once. This sample carries around 250,000 distinct CDR3 sequences, about 18% of them seen once, and the ten largest clones take less than 50%. Sequenced material: CD8+ T cells from PBMCs. These TCRs come from a human donor in good health (CMV status not recorded). Some clones in this sample may be carry-over from other donors' samples.

The chain couples TRBV5-4 to TRBJ1-1; possibly TRBD1 for D (5 bases). This CDR3 spans 14 amino acids. Between the trimmed V and J ends, which lost 5 bases and 5 bases, there was a span of 16 bases. Germline-derived CDR1 and CDR2 are SGHNT and YYREEE (reference sequence). CDR3 loop: CASSTDSGTTEAFF. The CDR3 DNA sequence: TGTGCCAGCAGTACCGACAGTGGGACGACTGAAGCTTTCTTT.

This clonotype has just a few counts. The genes are TRBV5-1 and TRBJ2-3; perhaps TRBD2 as D (5 bases). This CDR3 is 14 amino acids long. Germline CDR1 and CDR2: SGHRS and YFSETQ. Trimming took 0 bases from V and 4 from J, leaving 9 bases between them. The CDR3 nucleotides read TGCGCCAGCAGCTTGGGCGAGGGTGCAGATACGCAGTATTTT. Protein: CASSLGEGADTQYF.

This clonotype was detected ten times or more. The J gene is TRBJ1-1, the V gene TRBV4-1; D call uncertain. V lost 1 base and J lost 5, with 11 bases in between. This CDR3 contains 14 residues. Germline assignment: CDR1 MGHRA and CDR2 YSYEKL. This CDR3 is CASSQVAAQTEAFF. DNA for the CDR3: TGCGCCAGCAGCCAAGTTGCGGCGCAAACTGAAGCTTTCTTT.

The table lists this clonotype with many counts. V gene TRBV7-8 combines with J gene TRBJ2-1, with no clear D. This CDR3 spans 11 amino acids. Germline V gene lookup returns CDR1 SGHVS and CDR2 FQNEAQ. Trimming shortened V by 8 bases and J by 5 bases, and 7 bases separated the two germline ends. CDR3 sequence (DNA): TGTGCCAGCGAATACAACAATGAGCAGTTCTTC. This codes for CASEYNNEQFF.

This clonotype was seen many times. CDR3 sequence (DNA): TGTGCCAGCAGCTTCCTGGGGACAACCTACGAGCAGTACTTC. Its translation: CASSFLGTTYEQYF. The gene calls are TRBV7-2 and TRBJ2-7; maybe TRBD1 (6 bases). The CDR3 is 14 residues long. Trimming removed 3 bases from V and 2 bases from J, with 11 bases in between. Germline V gene sequence: CDR1 SGHTA, CDR2 FQGNSA.

In its sample, this clonotype was seen a few times. The chain couples TRBV20-1 to TRBJ2-1, with 11 bases matching TRBD2. The CDR3 has 15 amino acids. V lost 5 bases and J lost 7; bases outside the gene matches: 10. Germline loops: CDR1 DFQATT, CDR2 SNEGSKA (reference sequence). CDR3 sequence (DNA): TGCAGTGCTGGGATAATAGCGGGGGGGCCGAATGAGCAGTTCTTC. It codes for CSAGIIAGGPNEQFF.

CDR3 loop: CSARRSGPQVEKLFF. Written as DNA, the CDR3 is TGCAGTGCCCGACGATCGGGCCCGCAAGTCGAAAAACTGTTTTTT. This chain connects TRBV20-1 to TRBJ1-4; D is unresolved. The germline V gene encodes CDR1 DFQATT and CDR2 SNEGSKA (reference sequence). V was cut by 6 bases and J by 8 bases, with 22 bases left in between. The CDR3 extends over 15 amino acids.

This clonotype was seen many times. V gene TRBV20-1 combines with J gene TRBJ1-1; weak D call: TRBD1 (5 bases). The CDR3 consists of 14 residues. The V end was cut by 0 bases, the J end by 0 bases, with 8 bases between. Per germline, CDR1 DFQATT and CDR2 SNEGSKA (reference sequence). CDR3 residues: CSARDPGMNTEAFF. DNA for the CDR3: TGCAGTGCTAGAGATCCAGGGATGAACACTGAAGCTTTCTTT.

This chain joins TRBV6-6 and TRBJ2-1, with 7 bases lining up with TRBD2. The V gene end was trimmed by 5 bases and the J gene end by 5 bases; junction bases not matched to a gene: 6. Looked up from germline, CDR1 is MNHNY and CDR2 is SVGAGI (reference sequence). This CDR3 is built from 14 residues. The CDR3 loop is CASSNRDYDNEQFF. The CDR3 DNA reads TGTGCCAGCAGTAACCGGGACTATGACAATGAGCAGTTCTTC.

This clonotype has a count of ten or more. The chain couples TRBV7-8 to TRBJ2-3, with D unresolved. From germline, CDR1 is SGHVS and CDR2 FQNEAQ. The CDR3 runs 17 residues. The germline V and J ends were trimmed by 1 base and 6 bases, with 20 bases remaining between them. In nucleotides, the CDR3 is TGTGCCAGCAGCTTAGGTGGTCGGGTACGAAGAGTCGATACGCAGTATTTT. Residues: CASSLGGRVRRVDTQYF.

This clonotype was seen many times. CDR3 in amino acids: CASGLTVYEQYF. The DNA of the CDR3 is TGTGCTAGTGGTCTCACAGTCTACGAGCAGTACTTC. The rearrangement joins TRBV12-5 to TRBJ2-7; D call uncertain. CDR1 is LGHNT and CDR2 is FRNRAP in the germline V gene. This CDR3 region has 12 residues. V was clipped by 5 bases and J by 3 bases, with 8 bases between them.

This clonotype was observed many times. V is TRBV2 and J is TRBJ2-3; TRBD2 is a possible D gene (5 bases). This CDR3 is 13 amino acids long. Between the trimmed V and J ends, which lost 1 base and 6 bases, there was a span of 8 bases. Germline V lookup: CDR1 SNHLY, CDR2 FYNNEI. This CDR3 is CASSEERGDTQYF. The DNA of the CDR3 is TGTGCCAGCAGTGAAGAACGGGGTGATACGCAGTATTTT.

The chain has TRBV2 and TRBJ2-2, with D perhaps matching TRBD1 (5 bases). The CDR3 is made up of 21 amino acids. V was shortened by 4 bases and J by 4 bases, with 31 bases between the two germline ends. Germline CDR1 SNHLY, CDR2 FYNNEI. CDR3 in amino acids: CASSGLGAGPVGQTTTGELFF. For the CDR3, the DNA is TGTGCCAGCAGTGGTCTAGGCGCCGGGCCGGTGGGGCAGACAACCACCGGGGAGCTGTTTTTT.

The genes are TRBV5-5 and TRBJ2-1; TRBD1 is a possible D gene (6 bases). Trimming removed 0 bases from V and 0 bases from J, with 10 bases in between. The CDR3 consists of 16 residues. The germline CDR1 and CDR2 sequences are SGHKS and YYEKEE (reference sequence). This CDR3 reads CASSLAATGSYNEQFF. DNA for the CDR3: TGTGCCAGCAGCTTGGCCGCGACAGGCTCCTACAATGAGCAGTTCTTC.

This clonotype was recorded many times. This chain connects TRBV4-1 to TRBJ1-3, with D possibly matching TRBD1 (5 bases). V gave up 0 bases and J gave up 2 bases, with 14 bases separating them. Germline values: CDR1 MGHRA, CDR2 YSYEKL. The CDR3 extends over 17 amino acids. For the CDR3, the DNA is TGCGCCAGCAGCCAAGATAGTCCCGGGACTACTGGAAACACCATATATTTT. Protein sequence: CASSQDSPGTTGNTIYF.

This clonotype was recorded at least ten times. The rearrangement joins TRBV28 to TRBJ2-1; weak D call: TRBD2 (5 bases). Germline V CDR1 and CDR2: MDHEN, SYDVKM. Trimming took 5 bases from V and 10 from J, leaving 18 bases between them. CDR3 length: 14 residues. CDR3 in amino acids: CASSVKLGVMEQFF. The DNA of the CDR3 is TGTGCCAGCAGTGTCAAACTCGGGGTAATGGAGCAGTTCTTC.

V and J are TRBV20-1 and TRBJ1-1; a possible D gene is TRBD1 (5 bases). The CDR3 consists of 17 residues. The ends were cut back, 0 bases at V and 0 bases at J, with 17 bases in the middle. Germline CDR1 reads DFQATT; CDR2 reads SNEGSKA (reference sequence). The CDR3 here is CSARDWERGRMNTEAFF. Written as DNA, the CDR3 is TGCAGTGCTAGAGATTGGGAAAGGGGAAGAATGAACACTGAAGCTTTCTTT.

The chain has TRBV7-6 and TRBJ2-6; D might be TRBD2 (6 bases). CDR1 is SGHVS, CDR2 FNYEAQ, per germline. V was shortened by 4 bases and J by 0 bases, with 16 bases between the two germline ends. This CDR3 spans 18 amino acids. CDR3: CASSSGVTLVSGANVLTF. CDR3 nucleotides: TGTGCCAGCAGCTCGGGGGTTACCCTAGTCTCTGGGGCCAACGTCCTGACTTTC.

This clonotype has a handful of counts. V gene TRBV2 combines with J gene TRBJ1-2; possibly TRBD1 for D (6 bases). V was cut by 2 bases and J by 4 bases, with 23 bases left in between. Per germline, CDR1 SNHLY and CDR2 FYNNEI. CDR3 length: 18 residues. The CDR3 region has the DNA TGTGCCAGCAGTGAATCGGGGTACGGAGACAGGATTATCTATGGCTACACCTTC. This gives the protein CASSESGYGDRIIYGYTF.

V is TRBV5-5 and J is TRBJ2-1; 7 positions agree with TRBD1. Germline assignment: CDR1 SGHKS and CDR2 YYEKEE (reference sequence). The CDR3 has 14 residues. Trimming cost V 4 bases and J 8 bases; bases outside gene matches: 9. The CDR3 DNA reads as TGTGCCAGCAGCCCGACAGGGCATGAGGATGAGCAGTTCTTC. Its protein product is CASSPTGHEDEQFF.

At least ten counts were recorded for this clonotype. V gene TRBV7-3 combines with J gene TRBJ2-3; TRBD2 matches 9 bases. The CDR3 is 17 amino acids. J was trimmed by 2 bases and V by 6 bases; bases with no gene match: 12. The V gene's germline CDR1 is SGHTA and CDR2 FQGTGA. CDR3 DNA sequence: TGTGCCAGCAGGTGGGCCCCAGAGCGGGGGGTCACAGATACGCAGTATTTT. Residues: CASRWAPERGVTDTQYF.

The chain combines TRBV19 with TRBJ2-7; D might be TRBD1 (5 bases). The CDR3 spans 13 residues. The germline V gene encodes CDR1 LNHDA and CDR2 SQIVND (reference sequence). V dropped 10 bases and J dropped 4 bases, with 17 bases sitting between them. CDR3 loop: CAIRTRPKYEQYF. CDR3 in DNA: TGTGCCATCAGGACACGACCCAAGTACGAGCAGTACTTC.

This clonotype appeared a few times. The rearrangement links TRBV15 to TRBJ1-2; 10 bases align to TRBD1. V shed 2 bases and J 4 bases; nucleotides not matched to a gene: 7. This CDR3 has 16 amino acids. CDR1 is LNHNV, CDR2 YYDKDF, per germline (reference sequence). The CDR3 DNA follows: TGTGCCACCAGCAGACTCGACAGGGGGCCTTTCTATGGCTACACCTTC. Its protein is CATSRLDRGPFYGYTF.

V gene TRBV29-1 combines with J gene TRBJ2-1; D ambiguous. Trimming took off 1 base at V and 0 bases at J, with 10 bases between the two ends. CDR1 is SQVTM, CDR2 ANQGSEA, per germline. The CDR3 length is 15 residues. The CDR3 DNA is TGCAGCGTTGAAGGTAACGAGAACTCCTACAATGAGCAGTTCTTC. The encoded protein is CSVEGNENSYNEQFF.

The chain employs TRBV27 and TRBJ2-5; D call uncertain. The CDR3 covers 13 residues. V dropped 2 bases and J dropped 7 bases, with 11 bases sitting between them. CDR1 and CDR2 from the germline V gene are MNHEY and SMNVEV (reference sequence). The CDR3 protein is CASSLTNSGTQYF. The CDR3 DNA reads as TGTGCCAGCAGTTTAACTAACTCAGGGACCCAGTACTTC.

The rearrangement uses TRBV6-1 and TRBJ2-3; 7 bases are shared with TRBD1. Germline CDR1 and CDR2: MNHNS and SASEGT. V gave up 5 bases and J gave up 2 bases; unmatched junction bases: 10. The CDR3 spans 16 residues. The CDR3 DNA reads as TGTGCCAGCAGTTACATCGGCGACAGGGCCACAGATACGCAGTATTTT. It specifies CASSYIGDRATDTQYF.

The V call is TRBV7-6, the J call TRBJ1-2; the D is unclear. Trimming left V 0 bases short and J 8 bases short, with 16 bases between. The CDR3 extends over 15 amino acids. Germline CDR1 reads SGHVS; CDR2 reads FNYEAQ. CDR3 sequence reads: CASSLAGASGSGYTF. The CDR3 coding sequence is TGTGCCAGCAGCTTAGCGGGCGCTTCGGGATCGGGCTACACCTTC.

This clonotype was counted only a few times. The CDR3 DNA follows: TGTGCCAGCAGCGTACGACTATCGAGGACCGATGGCTACACCTTC. As protein: CASSVRLSRTDGYTF. This sequence joins TRBV5-5 and TRBJ1-2; no reliable D call. Germline V CDR1 and CDR2: SGHKS, YYEKEE (reference sequence). The CDR3 extends over 15 amino acids. Trimming took off 4 bases at V and 6 bases at J, with 19 bases between the two ends.

This clonotype turned up a few times. This chain links TRBV4-1 with TRBJ2-7, with 9 bases identical to TRBD1. The germline V gene encodes CDR1 MGHRA and CDR2 YSYEKL. V shed 1 base and J 3 bases; nucleotides not matched to a gene: 4. CDR3 length: 15 amino acids. CDR3 in amino acids: CASSQAGTGLYEQYF. CDR3 in DNA: TGCGCCAGCAGCCAAGCCGGGACAGGGCTCTACGAGCAGTACTTC.